The rows below give T cell receptor beta chains drawn from one sample of a study of blood T cells in healthy people across ages. Via MiXCR, TCRdb re-called the 5' RACE reads, giving one row per CDR3 protein. The sample has around 500,000 distinct CDR3 sequences; around 27% are singletons. The same sample was also used in a study of T cells of mothers and their children.

Sequencing used blood. These receptors all come from a boy younger than 10 in good health. Both conserved end residues are part of each CDR3. A D gene is named only where the DNA matches it firmly. The size entry is marked missing in some rows and otherwise reads once, few, many or a size class.

CDR3 protein: CASSSFSTYEQYF
CDR3 DNA: TGTGCCAGCAGTTCATTCTCCACCTACGAGCAGTACTTC
clone size: NA
CDR3 length: 13
V gene: TRBV6-2/TRBV6-3
D gene: NA
J gene: TRBJ2-7

CDR3 protein: CSADMTSGRALVEQFF
CDR3 DNA: TGCAGTGCTGACATGACTAGCGGGAGGGCTCTAGTTGAGCAGTTCTTC
clone size: few
CDR3 length: 16
V gene: TRBV20-1
D gene: TRBD2
J gene: TRBJ2-1

CDR3 protein: CASSPRWGRDLQETQYF
CDR3 DNA: TGTGCCAGCAGCCCCCGGTGGGGCAGAGACCTCCAGGAGACCCAGTACTTC
clone size: NA
CDR3 length: 17
V gene: TRBV7-6
D gene: NA
J gene: TRBJ2-5

CDR3 protein: CSASPSRNTEAFF
CDR3 DNA: TGCAGTGCTTCCCCCTCCAGAAACACTGAAGCTTTCTTT
clone size: NA
CDR3 length: 13
V gene: TRBV20-1
D gene: NA
J gene: TRBJ1-1

CDR3 protein: CASSRGESFYNEQFF
CDR3 DNA: TGTGCCAGCAGCCGCGGGGAGAGCTTCTACAATGAGCAGTTCTTC
clone size: NA
CDR3 length: 15
V gene: TRBV3-1
D gene: NA
J gene: TRBJ2-1

CDR3 protein: CASSEATRLASEQYF
CDR3 DNA: TGTGCCAGCAGTGAAGCGACGAGACTCGCCTCTGAGCAGTACTTC
clone size: NA
CDR3 length: 15
V gene: TRBV2
D gene: NA
J gene: TRBJ2-7

CDR3 protein: CASSVEGISNQPQHF
CDR3 DNA: TGTGCCAGCAGCGTAGAGGGGATAAGCAATCAGCCCCAGCATTTT
clone size: few
CDR3 length: 15
V gene: TRBV9
D gene: NA
J gene: TRBJ1-5

CDR3 protein: CASSRPGTQEAQYF
CDR3 DNA: TGTGCCAGCAGCCGCCCAGGCACCCAAGAGGCCCAGTACTTC
clone size: few
CDR3 length: 14
V gene: TRBV3-1
D gene: NA
J gene: TRBJ2-5

CDR3 protein: CASSLRQVNIQYF
CDR3 DNA: TGTGCCAGCAGTTTAAGACAGGTGAACATTCAGTACTTC
clone size: few
CDR3 length: 13
V gene: TRBV28
D gene: NA
J gene: TRBJ2-4

CDR3 protein: CASSHLAGPTDTQYF
CDR3 DNA: TGTGCCAGCAGCCACCTAGCGGGGCCCACAGATACGCAGTATTTT
clone size: once
CDR3 length: 15
V gene: TRBV11-2
D gene: TRBD2
J gene: TRBJ2-3

CDR3 protein: CAISERYGDNQPQHF
CDR3 DNA: TGTGCCATCAGTGAACGGTACGGTGATAATCAGCCCCAGCATTTT
clone size: few
CDR3 length: 15
V gene: TRBV10-3
D gene: NA
J gene: TRBJ1-5

CDR3 protein: CASGSGKNTGELFF
CDR3 DNA: TGCGCCAGCGGTAGCGGAAAAAACACCGGGGAGCTGTTTTTT
clone size: few
CDR3 length: 14
V gene: TRBV10-1
D gene: NA
J gene: TRBJ2-2

CDR3 protein: CASSVTPKETQYF
CDR3 DNA: TGTGCCAGCAGTGTGACGCCAAAAGAGACCCAGTACTTC
clone size: few
CDR3 length: 13
V gene: TRBV6-1
D gene: NA
J gene: TRBJ2-5

CDR3 protein: CASRGLAEPTYEQYF
CDR3 DNA: TGTGCCAGCAGGGGACTAGCGGAGCCCACCTACGAGCAGTACTTC
clone size: NA
CDR3 length: 15
V gene: TRBV2
D gene: TRBD2
J gene: TRBJ2-7

CDR3 protein: CASSVTDTEAFF
CDR3 DNA: TGTGCCAGCAGCGTTACGGACACTGAAGCTTTCTTT
clone size: NA
CDR3 length: 12
V gene: TRBV7-9
D gene: NA
J gene: TRBJ1-1